This T cell receptor beta chain came from a study of T-cell reconstitution after alpha-beta-depleted transplantation in children. There are 17 residues in the CDR3. The V end was cut by 0 bases, the J end by 2 bases, with 13 bases between. The germline CDR1 and CDR2 sequences are LGHNA and YSLEER. The table lists this clonotype with many counts. TCRbeta library construction was performed incorporating unique molecular identifiers. TCRdb reprocessed the PCR reads with MiXCR, giving one entry per CDR3 protein. The sample shows about 300,000 distinct CDR3 sequences, about a tenth of them seen only once. This clonotype originated in a boy less than two years old with acute myeloid leukemia, due to receive a stem cell transplant. The chain combines TRBV4-3 with TRBJ2-2; D might be TRBD1 (5 bases). The specimen comprised PBMCs, sampled before TCRalphabeta/CD19-depleted stem cell transplant. The CDR3 is CASSQEGLRRNTGELFF. CDR3 DNA sequence: TGCGCCAGCAGCCAAGAGGGGCTCCGGAGAAACACCGGGGAGCTGTTTTTT.